This is a list of T cell receptor beta chains from one sample in a study of regulatory T cells in long-lasting Graves disease. MiXCR was run by TCRdb on the multiplex PCR reads, yielding one entry per CDR3 protein. Found here are over 350,000 distinct CDR3 sequences, approximately 15% of them singletons; the top ten hold roughly 7.7%. This sample also belongs to another study, concerning T cells in Graves' hyperthyroidism and ophthalmopathy.

The input for sequencing was peripheral blood mononuclear cells (PBMCs), taken at new diagnosis, from a patient treated with antithyroid drugs. The receptor source for this set is a middle-aged woman with Graves disease. Both conserved end residues are part of each CDR3. A D gene is named only where the DNA matches it firmly. Where a row states a size, it is once, few, many or the class of an expanded clone; other rows omit it.

cdr3_nt cdr3_aa v_call clone_size j_call d_call
TGTGCCAGCAGCTTAGCGGAAGGCGGCTACACCTTC CASSLAEGGYTF TRBV7-9 many TRBJ1-2 NA
TGCAGTGCTACCGCCGCGACAGGGTTGTACAATGAGCAGTTCTTC CSATAATGLYNEQFF TRBV20-1 many TRBJ2-1 TRBD1
TGTGCCAGCAGCTTATCGAGGACGAGTTCGGCCTACGAGCAGTACTTC CASSLSRTSSAYEQYF TRBV12-3/TRBV12-4 many TRBJ2-7 NA
TGTGCCAGCAGCGGGCAAATGAACACTGAAGCTTTCTTT CASSGQMNTEAFF TRBV2 many TRBJ1-1 NA
TGCGCCAGCGGACTCGGGAGGGCAGAAACCGGGGAGCTGTTTTTT CASGLGRAETGELFF TRBV4-3 NA TRBJ2-2 TRBD2
TGCAGTGCTAGGGGACTAGCGGCCTACAATGAGCAGTTCTTC CSARGLAAYNEQFF TRBV20-1 many TRBJ2-1 TRBD2
TGTGCCAGCAGTTTATCGACAGGGAAAGAGCAGTTCTTC CASSLSTGKEQFF TRBV27 few TRBJ2-1 TRBD1
TGTGCCACCAGTGATACAAAACAGGGGGCTAACGGAGAGACCCAGTACTTC CATSDTKQGANGETQYF TRBV24-1 many TRBJ2-5 TRBD1
TGTGCCAGCATAGTACAGGGTTTATACGAGCAGTACTTC CASIVQGLYEQYF TRBV6-1 few TRBJ2-7 NA
TGTGCCAGCAAGACCCAGACAGGGGGCTGGGAGCAGTACTTC CASKTQTGGWEQYF TRBV12-3/TRBV12-4 many TRBJ2-7 TRBD1
TGTGCCAGCAGCTTAGGCAGTATGAGCAATCAGCCCCAGCATTTT CASSLGSMSNQPQHF TRBV7-8 many TRBJ1-5 NA
TGTGCCAGCAGTTTAGGTGGGGGCTATAATTCACCCCTCCACTTT CASSLGGGYNSPLHF TRBV28 many TRBJ1-6 NA
TGTGCCAGCAGACGGACCGGGGCCACACCCTCTAATCAGCCCCAGCATTTT CASRRTGATPSNQPQHF TRBV28 few TRBJ1-5 NA
TGCGCCAGCAGCCAGCCTAGCGGGCACGTCGCGAGGGAGACCCAGTACTTC CASSQPSGHVARETQYF TRBV4-1 many TRBJ2-5 TRBD2
TGTGCCAGCAGCATGCCAGGGGGCGATGAGCAGTTCTTC CASSMPGGDEQFF TRBV7-3 many TRBJ2-1 TRBD1
TGTGCCAGCAGCTTAGGTCAGGCTAGCGGGGACACAGATACGCAGTATTTT CASSLGQASGDTDTQYF TRBV11-2 NA TRBJ2-3 TRBD2
TGCGCCAGCAGTGATACTAGCGGGATCAACTCCTACGAGCAGTACTTC CASSDTSGINSYEQYF TRBV10-2 many TRBJ2-7 TRBD2
TGTGCCAGCAGCCCTAACAGGGGGTCCCCTTATGGCTACACCTTC CASSPNRGSPYGYTF TRBV6-1 many TRBJ1-2 TRBD1
TGTGCCAGCACTCAGACAGGGGCGAACACTGAAGCTTTCTTT CASTQTGANTEAFF TRBV28 many TRBJ1-1 TRBD1
TGTGCCAGCAGCTCGGGACAGCTGGCCGGAATTGAGCAGTTCTTC CASSSGQLAGIEQFF TRBV5-6 many TRBJ2-1 TRBD1
TGCGCCAGCAGCTTGGTGAGTCTGCTTGCGGCCTACAATGAGCAGTTCTTC CASSLVSLLAAYNEQFF TRBV5-1 few TRBJ2-1 NA
TGTGCCAGCAGTTTTAACGGTGGAGATACGCAGTATTTT CASSFNGGDTQYF TRBV27 NA TRBJ2-3 NA
TGCAGCTTTCAGGGGGTCCAAGAGACCCAGTACTTC CSFQGVQETQYF TRBV29-1 many TRBJ2-5 TRBD1
TGTGCCAGCAGTCCGGGGACAGAACACCATCAAGAGACCCAGTACTTC CASSPGTEHHQETQYF TRBV12-3/TRBV12-4 many TRBJ2-5 TRBD1
TGTGCTAGTGGTTTGTTCGGAAGAGAGACCCAGTACTTC CASGLFGRETQYF TRBV12-5 few TRBJ2-5 NA
TGTGCCAGCTCACCGACGGGTGAGTCGACAGGCCCTAAATCCTCTGGGGCCAACGTCCTGACTTTC CASSPTGESTGPKSSGANVLTF TRBV18 NA TRBJ2-6 NA
TGCAGTGCGCCCCAGCGGGACAACAATGAGCAGTTCTTC CSAPQRDNNEQFF TRBV20-1 many TRBJ2-1 NA
TGTGCCAGTAGTATGAGGGGGGTCTACGAAAAACTGTTTTTT CASSMRGVYEKLFF TRBV19 NA TRBJ1-4 NA
TGTGCCAGCAGCTTAGTAACAGGGGGGAACACTGGAGCTTTCTTT CASSLVTGGNTGAFF TRBV11-2 NA TRBJ1-1 TRBD1
TGTGCCAGCAGCGTAGCGGGCGGGAGATCCGACGAGCAGTACTTC CASSVAGGRSDEQYF TRBV9 many TRBJ2-7 TRBD2
TGTGCCAGCAGCCCGGGACTAGCGGGAGGGTACCAAGAGACCCAGTACTTC CASSPGLAGGYQETQYF TRBV11-3 many TRBJ2-5 TRBD2
TGTGCCAGCATCCAATCCGGGACTAGCGGGACAGATACGCAGTATTTT CASIQSGTSGTDTQYF TRBV2 NA TRBJ2-3 TRBD2
TGTGCTAGTGGTCCCGCCTCGAAAGAGGAGACCCAGTACTTC CASGPASKEETQYF TRBV12-5 many TRBJ2-5 NA
TGTGCCAGTAGTATAGGTTTTGGACTGGGCTACGAGCAGTACTTC CASSIGFGLGYEQYF TRBV19 NA TRBJ2-7 NA
TGTGCCAGCAAACTAGCGGGATCCGGGGAGCTGTTTTTT CASKLAGSGELFF TRBV7-3 NA TRBJ2-2 TRBD2
TGTGCCAGCAGCTTATGGGGGATTAACTATGGCTACACCTTC CASSLWGINYGYTF TRBV11-2 many TRBJ1-2 NA
TGTGCCAGCAGCACCCAGACAGGGTACGGCTACACCTTC CASSTQTGYGYTF TRBV7-9 NA TRBJ1-2 TRBD1
TGTGCTACAAGGTTCCCGACTAGCGGGAGGCACGATGAGCAGTTCTTC CATRFPTSGRHDEQFF TRBV19 few TRBJ2-1 TRBD2
TGTGCCAGCAGGGGACAGGGGCACTATGGCTACACCTTC CASRGQGHYGYTF TRBV3-1 many TRBJ1-2 TRBD1
TGTGCCAGCAGTCCCCAGGTTACCTACGAGCAGTACTTC CASSPQVTYEQYF TRBV27 many TRBJ2-7 NA
TGTGCCAGCAGTTTTCAGGCGGGAGTAGGGAAGACCCAGTACTTC CASSFQAGVGKTQYF TRBV12-3/TRBV12-4 many TRBJ2-5 TRBD2
TGCGCCAGCAAATTCGGGACAGACTACAATGAGCAGTTCTTC CASKFGTDYNEQFF TRBV10-2 NA TRBJ2-1 TRBD1
TGTGCCAGCAGTCGACCGGGCACGAACACCGGGGAGCTGTTTTTT CASSRPGTNTGELFF TRBV27 few TRBJ2-2 NA
TGTGCCAGCAGCCAAGAGCGTTCCTATGGCTACACCTTC CASSQERSYGYTF TRBV3-1 many TRBJ1-2 NA
TGTGCCAGCAGTTACGGTGTCGGGGAGCTGTTTTTT CASSYGVGELFF TRBV6-5 NA TRBJ2-2 NA
TGTGCCAGCAGCATTTACAGCTACGAGCAGTACTTC CASSIYSYEQYF TRBV11-2 many TRBJ2-7 NA
TGTGCCAGCAGCCCTTACACCGGGACAGGGTCGGACACCGGGGAGCTGTTTTTT CASSPYTGTGSDTGELFF TRBV11-3 few TRBJ2-2 TRBD1